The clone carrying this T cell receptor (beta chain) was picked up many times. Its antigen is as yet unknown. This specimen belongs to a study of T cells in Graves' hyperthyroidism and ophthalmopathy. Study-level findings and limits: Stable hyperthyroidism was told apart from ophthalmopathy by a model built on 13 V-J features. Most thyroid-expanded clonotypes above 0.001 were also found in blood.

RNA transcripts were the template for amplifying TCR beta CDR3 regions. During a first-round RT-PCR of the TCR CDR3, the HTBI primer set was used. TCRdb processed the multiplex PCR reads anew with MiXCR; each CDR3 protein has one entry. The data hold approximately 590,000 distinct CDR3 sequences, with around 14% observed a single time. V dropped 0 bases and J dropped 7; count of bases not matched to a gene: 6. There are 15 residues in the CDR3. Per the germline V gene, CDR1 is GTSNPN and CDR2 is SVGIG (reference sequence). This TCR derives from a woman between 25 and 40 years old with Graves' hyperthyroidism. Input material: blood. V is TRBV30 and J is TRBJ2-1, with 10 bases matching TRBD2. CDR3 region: CAWSVALAGINEQFF. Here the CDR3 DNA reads TGTGCCTGGAGTGTAGCACTAGCGGGAATTAATGAGCAGTTCTTC.